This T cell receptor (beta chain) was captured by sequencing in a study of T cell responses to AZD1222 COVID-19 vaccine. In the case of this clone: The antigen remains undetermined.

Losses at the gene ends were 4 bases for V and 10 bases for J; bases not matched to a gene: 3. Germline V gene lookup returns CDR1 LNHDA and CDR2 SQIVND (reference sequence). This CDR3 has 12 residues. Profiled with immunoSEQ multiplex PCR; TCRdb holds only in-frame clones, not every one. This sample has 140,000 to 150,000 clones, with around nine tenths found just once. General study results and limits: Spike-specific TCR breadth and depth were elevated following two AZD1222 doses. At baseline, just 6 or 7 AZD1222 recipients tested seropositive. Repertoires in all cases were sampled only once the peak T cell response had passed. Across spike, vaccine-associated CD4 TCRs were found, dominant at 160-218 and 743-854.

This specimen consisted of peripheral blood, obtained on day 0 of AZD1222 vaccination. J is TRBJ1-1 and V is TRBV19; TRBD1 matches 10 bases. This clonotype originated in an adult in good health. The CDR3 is CASSRGQGGAFF. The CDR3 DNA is TGTGCCAGTAGTAGAGGACAGGGGGGAGCTTTCTTT.